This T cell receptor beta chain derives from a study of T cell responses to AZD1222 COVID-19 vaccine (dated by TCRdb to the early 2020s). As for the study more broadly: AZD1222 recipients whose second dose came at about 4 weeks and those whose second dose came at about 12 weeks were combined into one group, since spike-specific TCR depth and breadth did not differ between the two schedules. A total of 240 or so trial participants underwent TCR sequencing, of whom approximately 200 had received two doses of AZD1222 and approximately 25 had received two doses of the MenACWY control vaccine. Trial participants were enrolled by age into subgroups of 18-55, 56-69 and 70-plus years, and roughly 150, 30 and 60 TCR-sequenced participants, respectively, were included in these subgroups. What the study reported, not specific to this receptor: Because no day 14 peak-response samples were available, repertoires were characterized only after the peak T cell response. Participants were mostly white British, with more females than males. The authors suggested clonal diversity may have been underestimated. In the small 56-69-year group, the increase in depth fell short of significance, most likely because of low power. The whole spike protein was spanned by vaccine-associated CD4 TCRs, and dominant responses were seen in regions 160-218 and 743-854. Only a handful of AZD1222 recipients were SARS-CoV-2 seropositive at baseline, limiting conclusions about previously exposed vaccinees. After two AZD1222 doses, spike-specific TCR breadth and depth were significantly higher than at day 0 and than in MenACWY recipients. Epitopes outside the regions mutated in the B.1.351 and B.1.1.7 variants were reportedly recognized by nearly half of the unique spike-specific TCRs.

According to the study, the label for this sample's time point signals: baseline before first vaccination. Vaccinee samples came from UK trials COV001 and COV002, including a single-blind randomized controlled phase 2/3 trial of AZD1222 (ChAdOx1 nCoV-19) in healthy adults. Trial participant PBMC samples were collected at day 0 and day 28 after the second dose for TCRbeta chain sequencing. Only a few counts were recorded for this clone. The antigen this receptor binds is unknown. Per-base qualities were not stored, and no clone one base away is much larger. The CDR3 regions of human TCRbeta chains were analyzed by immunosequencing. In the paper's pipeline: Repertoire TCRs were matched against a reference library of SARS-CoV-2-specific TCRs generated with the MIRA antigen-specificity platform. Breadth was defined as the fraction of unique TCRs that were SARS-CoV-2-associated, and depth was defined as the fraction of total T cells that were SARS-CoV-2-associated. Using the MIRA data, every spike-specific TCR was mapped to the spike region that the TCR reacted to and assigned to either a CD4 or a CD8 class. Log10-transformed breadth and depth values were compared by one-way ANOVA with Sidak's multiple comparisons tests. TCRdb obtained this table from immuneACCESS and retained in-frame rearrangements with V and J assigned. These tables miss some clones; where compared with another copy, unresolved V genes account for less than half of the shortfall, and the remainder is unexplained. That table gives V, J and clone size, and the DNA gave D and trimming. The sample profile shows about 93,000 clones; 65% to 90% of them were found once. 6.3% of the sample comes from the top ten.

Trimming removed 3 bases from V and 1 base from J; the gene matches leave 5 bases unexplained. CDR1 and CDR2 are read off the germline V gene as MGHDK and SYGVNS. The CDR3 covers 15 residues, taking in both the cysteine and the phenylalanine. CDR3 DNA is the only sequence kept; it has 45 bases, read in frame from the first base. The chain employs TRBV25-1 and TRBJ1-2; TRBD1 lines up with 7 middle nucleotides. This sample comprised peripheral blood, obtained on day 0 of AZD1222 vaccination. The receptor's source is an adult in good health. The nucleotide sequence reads TGTGCCAGCAGTGAGCGGGGACAGAATAACTATGGCTACACCTTC. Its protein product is CASSERGQNNYGYTF.